These 3 T cell receptor beta chains came from one sample sequenced in a study of shared clonotypes between healthy human individuals (dated by TCRdb to 2018 to 2021). Libraries came from the immunoSEQ multiplex PCR assay. Imported from immuneACCESS, the table was reduced by TCRdb to in-frame sequences with V and J called. These copies leave out some clones; in studies compared against another copy, an unresolved V gene accounts for under half, and the cause of the remainder is not known. The sample table records approximately 980,000 clones; 76% of these occur just once. About 1.5% of the sample is taken by the ten largest. Input material: memory CD4+ T cells sorted from blood. The cell subset or site label for this specimen denotes: CD45RA-negative fraction. Receptors were obtained from a man aged 18-30 years in good health.

This chain connects TRBV7-2 to TRBJ1-6; 7 bases line up with TRBD1. V lost 5 bases to trimming and J lost 11 bases; unmatched junction nucleotides: 6. CDR3 length equals 13 residues. Germline V gene sequence: CDR1 SGHTA, CDR2 FQGNSA. The CDR3 here is CASSGRQGAPLHF. CDR3 nucleotide sequence: TGTGCCAGCAGCGGACGACAGGGCGCACCCCTCCACTTT.

V usage is TRBV28 and J usage is TRBJ2-3, with 8 bases matching TRBD2. Germline V gives CDR1 MDHEN, CDR2 SYDVKM. The CDR3 has 15 residues. V lost 2 bases, J lost 6 bases, and 7 bases stayed unmatched. The CDR3 DNA is TGTGCCAGCAGTTTAGGCGGGGGGCCGTGGGATACGCAGTATTTT. Translation gives CASSLGGGPWDTQYF.

The chain employs TRBV19 and TRBJ1-2; D is unresolved. Germline CDR1 and CDR2: LNHDA and SQIVND (reference sequence). Trimming took off 9 bases at V and 7 bases at J, with 9 bases between the two ends. This CDR3 has 10 amino acids. The CDR3 loop is CARGWSGYTF. CDR3 DNA: TGTGCCAGGGGGTGGAGTGGCTACACCTTC. The full variable domain, completed using reference TRBV19 and TRBJ1-2, is DGGITQSPKYLFRKEGQNVTLSCEQNLNHDAMYWYRQDPGQGLRLIYYSQIVNDFQKGDIAEGYSVSREKKESFPLTVTSAQKNPTAFYLCARGWSGYTFGSGTRLTVV.